The source of this T cell receptor beta chain is a study of cytomegalovirus exposure and HLA in healthy donors. Study results and limitations: Cytomegalovirus association was assigned to under 200 TCR beta chains.

PCR primers comprised 60 Vbeta and 13 Jbeta primers. Produced via immunoSEQ multiplex PCR; TCRdb's table is partial and in-frame only. Of more than 150,000 clones in the sample, 82% were seen once. V was cut by 4 bases and J by 1 base, with 15 bases left in between. Germline values: CDR1 SGHDT, CDR2 YYEEEE. CDR3 length equals 15 residues. With regard to this clone: The target antigen is unknown.

The chain has TRBV5-6 and TRBJ2-7; D remains unclear. The receptor was derived from a man aged 35-49 years in good health and CMV-seronegative. Material: PBMCs. Here the CDR3 reads CASSPEGGWSYEQYF. The CDR3 region has the DNA TGTGCCAGCAGCCCCGAAGGCGGTTGGTCCTACGAGCAGTACTTC.